One sample yielded the 16 T cell receptor beta chains listed below, sequenced in a study of identical twins. One entry per CDR3 protein results from TCRdb running MiXCR on the 5' RACE reads. Among hundreds of thousands of distinct CDR3 sequences listed, 21% were seen once. The same specimen was also included in a second study, on T cells expressing NK-cell markers.

Sequenced sample: PBMCs. These receptors were obtained from a woman aged 18-29 years in good health.

CDR3 nucleotides: TGCGCCAGCAGCGACCAGGTTAGCTCCTACAATGAGCAGTTCTTC. Translation gives CASSDQVSSYNEQFF. V and J are TRBV5-1 and TRBJ2-1; D is uncertain. Trimming shortened V by 4 bases and J by 0 bases, and 11 bases separated the two germline ends. The CDR3 runs to 15 residues. CDR1 and CDR2 (germline): SGHRS, YFSETQ.

This clonotype was found a few times. This sequence joins TRBV7-3 and TRBJ2-5; TRBD1 agrees at 7 bases. Unmatched junction bases numbered 3, after V lost 6 bases and J lost 2 bases. The CDR3 loop spans 13 amino acids. Germline-derived CDR1 and CDR2 are SGHTA and FQGTGA. CDR3 region: CASRSGQQETQYF. The CDR3 DNA reads TGTGCCAGCAGGTCGGGACAGCAAGAGACCCAGTACTTC.

There are a few counts of this clonotype. This chain connects TRBV10-3 to TRBJ1-1; no definite D call. This CDR3 spans 14 amino acids. Germline V CDR1 and CDR2: ENHRY, SYGVKD. Between the trimmed V and J ends, which lost 2 bases and 2 bases, there was a span of 9 bases. This chain's CDR3 is CAISEKPSNTEAFF. The CDR3 DNA sequence: TGTGCCATCAGTGAGAAACCATCAAACACTGAAGCTTTCTTT.

This clonotype has a handful of counts. The chain has TRBV10-3 and TRBJ2-2; perhaps TRBD1 as D (6 bases). CDR1 and CDR2 (germline): ENHRY, SYGVKD. The CDR3 length is 14 residues. V gave up 6 bases and J gave up 1 base, with 9 bases separating them. This CDR3 reads CAIRGALNTGELFF. DNA for the CDR3: TGTGCCATCAGGGGGGCCTTGAACACCGGGGAGCTGTTTTTT.

The chain combines TRBV20-1 with TRBJ2-1, with 11 bases lining up with TRBD2. The CDR3 runs to 14 residues. Germline CDR1 is DFQATT and CDR2 is SNEGSKA (reference sequence). V dropped 3 bases and J dropped 6; count of bases not matched to a gene: 4. This chain's CDR3 is CSASSGRAPNEQFF. The CDR3 nucleotides are TGCAGTGCTAGTAGCGGGAGGGCCCCCAATGAGCAGTTCTTC.

This chain links TRBV7-9 with TRBJ2-7; D gene unclear. With 4 bases removed from V and 2 bases from J, the gap between germline ends came to 9 bases. Looked up from germline, CDR1 is SEHNR and CDR2 is FQNEAQ (reference sequence). The CDR3 is 13 amino acids. The CDR3, as DNA: TGTGCCAGCAGCTCCTTATATCCCTACGAGCAGTACTTC. Its translation: CASSSLYPYEQYF. The whole variable domain, filled in from reference TRBV7-9 and TRBJ2-7, reads DTGVSQNPRHKITKRGQNVTFRCDPISEHNRLYWYRQTLGQGPEFLTYFQNEAQLEKSRLLSDRFSAERPKGSFSTLEIQRTEQGDSAMYLCASSSLYPYEQYFGPGTRLTVT.

A few counts support this clonotype. The genes are TRBV6-5 and TRBJ2-1; TRBD1 matches at 7 bases. In germline, CDR1 is MNHEY, CDR2 SVGAGI. CDR3 length: 15 amino acids. Trimming cost V 0 bases and J 4 bases; bases outside gene matches: 3. The CDR3: CASSYSTGPYNEQFF. The DNA of the CDR3 is TGTGCCAGCAGTTACTCGACAGGGCCGTACAATGAGCAGTTCTTC.

V gene TRBV4-3 combines with J gene TRBJ2-1, with TRBD2 matching 11 bases. Trimming removed 1 base from V and 5 bases from J; junction bases left unmatched: 13. CDR1 LGHNA and CDR2 YSLEER come from the germline V gene. CDR3 length equals 19 residues. DNA for the CDR3: TGCGCCAGCAGCCAAGCTTGGCTAGCGGGAGGAAGGTCGGACAATGAGCAGTTCTTC. It codes for CASSQAWLAGGRSDNEQFF.

This clonotype was observed a handful of times. The V and J genes are TRBV12-3 or TRBV12-4 and TRBJ1-2, with D possibly TRBD1 on 5 matching bases. The CDR3 extends over 13 amino acids. Deletions cut 5 bases from V and 8 bases from J, with 15 bases between. DNA for the CDR3: TGTGCCAGCAGTCCCCGGGGGGGATCGGGCTACACCTTC. Amino acids: CASSPRGGSGYTF.

This rearrangement joins TRBV6-2 or TRBV6-3 to TRBJ2-1; D not resolved. The germline V gene encodes CDR1 MNHEY and CDR2 SVGEGT. The CDR3 extends over 13 amino acids. The V gene lost 5 bases and the J gene lost 9 bases, with 14 bases spanning the gap. The CDR3 spells CASSPQGSSEQFF. In DNA form, the CDR3 reads TGTGCCAGCAGTCCCCAAGGATCATCTGAGCAGTTCTTC.

The V call is TRBV5-1, the J call TRBJ2-1, with TRBD2 matching over 11 bases. The CDR3 is 16 residues long. V lost 7 bases and J lost 1; bases outside the gene matches: 7. Germline loops: CDR1 SGHRS, CDR2 YFSETQ. The CDR3 coding sequence is TGCGCCAGCCTTACTACTAGCGGGGGATCCTACAATGAGCAGTTCTTC. Translation gives CASLTTSGGSYNEQFF.

This rearrangement joins TRBV6-1 to TRBJ1-2; D unresolved. There are 12 residues in the CDR3. Deletions cut 2 bases from V and 8 bases from J, with 9 bases between. Germline loops: CDR1 MNHNS, CDR2 SASEGT. The CDR3, as DNA: TGTGCCAGCAGTGAAACGTTCGGCGGCTACACCTTC. This gives the protein CASSETFGGYTF.

The CDR3 DNA is TGCAGTGCTCCGCGGGACTGGTACTACAATGAGCAGTTCTTC. The encoded protein is CSAPRDWYYNEQFF. The chain employs TRBV20-1 and TRBJ2-1; a possible D gene is TRBD2 (6 bases). CDR1 DFQATT and CDR2 SNEGSKA come from the germline V gene (reference sequence). CDR3 size: 14 residues. The V end was cut by 5 bases, the J end by 3 bases, with 14 bases between.

This clonotype has only a few counts. The V gene is TRBV5-8, the J gene TRBJ2-1; the D gene is possibly TRBD2 (5 bases). The germline V and J ends were trimmed by 1 base and 6 bases, with 14 bases remaining between them. Germline assignment: CDR1 SGHTS and CDR2 YDEGEE. There are 15 residues in the CDR3. CDR3 amino acids: CASSLISLRGNEQFF. Here the CDR3 DNA reads TGTGCCAGCAGCTTGATTTCACTCCGGGGCAATGAGCAGTTCTTC.

A few counts support this clonotype. The V and J genes are TRBV6-2 or TRBV6-3 and TRBJ2-7; D is undetermined. Trimming shortened V by 0 bases and J by 1 base, and 7 bases separated the two germline ends. This CDR3 contains 14 residues. CDR1 and CDR2 from the germline V gene are MNHEY and SVGEGT. The CDR3 here is CASSYSRPSYEQYF. The CDR3 coding sequence is TGTGCCAGCAGTTACTCGCGTCCTTCCTACGAGCAGTACTTC.

There are a few counts of this clonotype. V and J are TRBV20-1 and TRBJ2-5; D is perhaps TRBD2 (6 bases). This CDR3 comprises 14 residues. Trimming left V 4 bases short and J 4 bases short, with 16 bases between. In germline, CDR1 is DFQATT, CDR2 SNEGSKA (reference sequence). CDR3 in DNA: TGCAGTGCTATTCGTCCGTCCGGGAGAGAGACCCAGTACTTC. The encoded protein is CSAIRPSGRETQYF.